These 17 T cell receptor beta chains were all obtained from the same sample, sequenced in a study of vaccination effects on CD4 cells after COVID-19 (dated by TCRdb to between 2021 and 2022). Library generation was performed with the immunoSEQ multiplex PCR assay. Held by TCRdb, this immuneACCESS table contains in-frame sequences only and omits some clones. Under half of the omission traces to an unresolved V gene where checked; the cause of the rest is unknown. The sample includes some 69,000 clones, with 74% observed a single time. The biggest ten clones account for roughly 1.6% of the sample. In the ViraFEST assay, PBMC were stimulated with viral peptide pools, and antigen-specific CD4+ T cell clonotypes were then identified by expansion using TCR sequencing. After around ten days of culture, CD4+ T cells were isolated with the EasySep CD4+ T cell isolation kit. Two doses of either the BNT162b2 or the mRNA-1273 mRNA SARS-CoV-2 vaccine were administered to participants.

The antigens for these receptors are not known. The sample was CD4+ T cells from PBMCs cultured with HCoV-229E spike peptides, taken after COVID-19 vaccination. In light of the paper, this sample's cell subset or site label describes: HCoV-229E spike overlapping peptide pool stimulation. The origin of the receptors is a human donor who received a COVID-19 vaccine.

V is TRBV7-8 and J is TRBJ1-4, with TRBD1 identical over 9 bases. The trim removed 5 bases at V and 7 bases at J, leaving 14 bases unmatched. The CDR3 is 17 residues long. CDR1 and CDR2 from the germline V gene are SGHVS and FQNEAQ. The CDR3 reads CASSGRFGTGNFEKLFF. CDR3 DNA: TGTGCCAGCAGCGGCCGTTTCGGGACAGGGAATTTTGAAAAACTGTTTTTT.

This clone was recorded a few times. The J gene is TRBJ2-2, the V gene TRBV6-5; perhaps D is TRBD1 or TRBD2 (5 bases each). The V end lost 4 bases, the J end lost 1 base, and 7 bases lay between the germline ends. Germline CDR1 MNHEY, CDR2 SVGAGI. The CDR3 has 14 amino acids. The DNA of the CDR3 is TGTGCCAGCAGTTTGGGACGGAACACCGGGGAGCTGTTTTTT. It codes for CASSLGRNTGELFF.

The chain links TRBV6-5 to TRBJ1-2, with TRBD1 identical over 7 bases. The CDR3 has 13 residues. The junction had 7 bases not matched to a gene; V was cut back by 8 bases and J by 4 bases. In germline, CDR1 is MNHEY, CDR2 SVGAGI. For the CDR3, the DNA is TGTGCCAGCCGCCCAGGGGGGTCCTATGGCTACACCTTC. This gives the protein CASRPGGSYGYTF.

V is TRBV11-2 and J is TRBJ1-6; no definite D call. The germline V gene encodes CDR1 SGHAT and CDR2 FQNNGV. Trimming pared 4 bases from V and 9 bases from J, leaving 10 bases between. The CDR3 loop spans 13 amino acids. The CDR3 loop reads CASSSRSGSPLHF. The DNA for the CDR3 is TGTGCCAGCAGCTCTCGGTCGGGTTCACCCCTCCACTTT.

This clone appeared a single time. This rearrangement joins TRBV30 to TRBJ2-2; D is undetermined. The germline V gene encodes CDR1 GTSNPN and CDR2 SVGIG (reference sequence). V gave up 4 bases and J gave up 0 bases, with 9 bases separating them. The length of the CDR3 is 14 residues. Written as DNA, the CDR3 is TGTGCCTGGAAATTTAAGACGAACACCGGGGAGCTGTTTTTT. This codes for CAWKFKTNTGELFF.

The rearrangement joins TRBV20-1 to TRBJ1-2; no definite D call. The CDR3 covers 11 residues. Trimming cost V 2 bases and J 2 bases, with 3 bases left between them. The germline V gene encodes CDR1 DFQATT and CDR2 SNEGSKA (reference sequence). The CDR3 spells CSARQNYGYTF. The DNA of the CDR3 is TGCAGTGCTAGACAGAACTATGGCTACACCTTC.

The chain joins TRBV7-8 to TRBJ2-5; a possible D gene is TRBD2 (5 bases). The CDR3 is 13 residues long. Deletions cut 5 bases from V and 5 bases from J, with 12 bases between. Germline V gene sequence: CDR1 SGHVS, CDR2 FQNEAQ. CDR3 residues: CASSRNRRETQYF. CDR3 in DNA: TGTGCCAGCAGCCGCAATCGGAGGGAGACCCAGTACTTC. The full variable domain, in which reference TRBV7-8 and TRBJ2-5 provide the parts outside the CDR3, is GAGVSQSPRYKVAKRGQDVALRCDPISGHVSLFWYQQALGQGPEFLTYFQNEAQLDKSGLPSDRFFAERPEGSVSTLKIQRTQQEDSAVYLCASSRNRRETQYFGPGTRLLVL.

The chain employs TRBV29-1 and TRBJ2-5; D unclear. Trimming removed 7 bases from V and 4 bases from J, with 10 bases in between. The CDR3 is 11 amino acids. Germline V gives CDR1 SQVTM, CDR2 ANQGSEA. The CDR3 DNA is TGCAGCGCCCAGTGGTTAGAGACCCAGTACTTC. It yields the protein CSAQWLETQYF.

The V and J genes are TRBV6-2 or TRBV6-3 and TRBJ2-7, with D possibly being TRBD2 (7 bases). The CDR3 consists of 16 residues. Looked up from germline, CDR1 is MNHEY and CDR2 is SVGEGT. The V end was cut by 6 bases, the J end by 4 bases, with 22 bases between. The CDR3 sequence: CASSPLGGGGRYEQYV. For the CDR3, the DNA is TGTGCCAGCAGCCCCCTCGGAGGGGGGGGGCGATACGAGCAGTACGTC.

This chain joins TRBV7-9 and TRBJ1-5; no definite D call. Germline lookup yields CDR1 SEHNR and CDR2 FQNEAQ (reference sequence). V was clipped by 3 bases and J by 6 bases, with 12 bases between them. This CDR3 is built from 14 residues. CDR3 amino acids: CASSFGNEVQPQHF. The DNA for the CDR3 is TGTGCCAGCAGCTTCGGCAATGAGGTTCAGCCCCAGCATTTT.

The chain uses TRBV15 and TRBJ1-1; a possible D gene is TRBD1 (6 bases). CDR3 size: 15 residues. Trimming left V 0 bases short and J 7 bases short, with 15 bases between. CDR1 and CDR2 (germline): LNHNV, YYDKDF (reference sequence). The CDR3 sequence is CATSRDRTQGIEAFF. The CDR3 DNA reads as TGTGCCACCAGCAGAGACAGGACCCAGGGGATTGAAGCTTTCTTT. The full variable domain, its missing parts supplied by reference TRBV15 and TRBJ1-1, is DAMVIQNPRYQVTQFGKPVTLSCSQTLNHNVMYWYQQKSSQAPKLLFHYYDKDFNNEADTPDNFQSRRPNTSFCFLDIRSPGLGDTAMYLCATSRDRTQGIEAFFGQGTRLTVV.

The rearrangement links TRBV6-5 to TRBJ1-2, with TRBD1 identical over 9 bases. CDR1 is MNHEY and CDR2 is SVGAGI in the germline V gene. V was pared by 7 bases and J by 4 bases, with 7 bases of the junction left unmatched. The CDR3 has 14 amino acids. CDR3 sequence reads: CASIGGTGRYGYTF. CDR3 coding DNA: TGTGCCAGCATAGGGGGGACAGGGCGCTATGGCTACACCTTC.

The chain has TRBV6-6 and TRBJ1-1; the match to TRBD1 covers 9 bases. CDR3 length equals 16 residues. Trimming cost V 4 bases and J 1 base; bases outside gene matches: 7. The V gene's germline CDR1 is MNHNY and CDR2 SVGAGI (reference sequence). CDR3 DNA sequence: TGTGCCAGCAGTTCACGACAGGGGGTGACGAACACTGAAGCTTTCTTT. Amino acid sequence: CASSSRQGVTNTEAFF.

The chain carries TRBV6-2 or TRBV6-3 and TRBJ2-7; 12 bases fit TRBD1. Losses at the gene ends were 5 bases for V and 3 bases for J; bases not matched to a gene: 5. The CDR3 is 15 residues long. Germline assignment: CDR1 MNHEY and CDR2 SVGEGT. The CDR3 coding sequence is TGTGCCAGCAGTCGGGGACAGGGGGCTCTCTACGAGCAGTACGTC. Amino acid sequence: CASSRGQGALYEQYV.

The genes are TRBV18 and TRBJ1-5, with 9 bases identical to TRBD1. CDR1 KGHSH and CDR2 LQKENI come from the germline V gene. J gave up 3 bases and V 6 bases, and 6 bases lay outside the gene matches. The CDR3 loop spans 15 amino acids. The CDR3 DNA reads TGTGCCAGCTCTCCGGGACAGGGAAACAATCAGCCCCAGCATTTT. Protein: CASSPGQGNNQPQHF.

The V gene is TRBV5-1, the J gene TRBJ1-4; unclear D gene. The V gene's germline CDR1 is SGHRS and CDR2 YFSETQ. This CDR3 region has 14 residues. V gave up 2 bases and J gave up 8 bases, with 13 bases separating them. The chain's CDR3 is CASSLDPGREKLFF. The CDR3 DNA follows: TGCGCCAGCAGCTTAGATCCCGGGAGGGAAAAACTGTTTTTT. Combining the CDR3 with reference TRBV5-1 and TRBJ1-4 gives the whole variable domain KAGVTQTPRYLIKTRGQQVTLSCSPISGHRSVSWYQQTPGQGLQFLFEYFSETQRNKGNFPGRFSGRQFSNSRSEMNVSTLELGDSALYLCASSLDPGREKLFFGSGTQLSVL.

This sequence joins TRBV5-1 and TRBJ1-1; TRBD1 matches 12 bases. CDR1 SGHRS and CDR2 YFSETQ come from the germline V gene. V lost 4 bases to trimming and J lost 4 bases; unmatched junction nucleotides: 5. The CDR3 extends over 15 amino acids. CDR3 residues: CASSGGTGGPTEAFF. Written as DNA, the CDR3 is TGCGCCAGCAGCGGAGGGACAGGGGGCCCCACTGAAGCTTTCTTT.